These 17 T cell receptor beta chains were sequenced from one sample in a study of tumor-infiltrating lymphocytes in primary liver carcinoma. Priming with a constant-region primer yielded TCR beta cDNA from about 450 ng total RNA. The TCR beta library was amplified through three nested multiplex PCR rounds in a modified ARM-PCR procedure. It was with TRBV1-TRBV30 forward primers and a C-beta reverse primer that the first two PCR rounds were run, at approximately 9 cycles each. TCRdb recomputed calls from the multiplex PCR reads with MiXCR, one row per CDR3 protein. The profile shows 250,000 to 400,000 distinct CDR3 sequences, less than 75% of them singletons. Alongside blood RNA obtained from unsorted whole blood, germline DNA was also extracted. The sequenced sample was peripheral blood. The receptor source for this set is a man aged 35 to 55 with primary liver carcinoma and hepatitis B virus infection.

Comments on this clonotype: Given a much more abundant clone one base away, this may be a read error. The chain links TRBV5-1 to TRBJ2-1; a weak D match, TRBD1 (5 bases). The CDR3 spans 13 residues. The germline V gene encodes CDR1 SGHRS and CDR2 YFSETQ. Trimming cost V 3 bases and J 6 bases, with 10 bases left between them. This CDR3 reads CASSWTPTNEQFF. CDR3 DNA sequence: TGCGCCAGCAGCTGGACACCTACCAATGAGCAGTTCTTC.

Concerning this clonotype: The conserved final phenylalanine or tryptophan is absent from the CDR3, which likely points to a read error. The V gene is TRBV28, the J gene TRBJ2-3, with TRBD2 identical over 15 bases. The CDR3 loop spans 15 amino acids. The J segment lost 3 bases and the V segment lost 5 bases, leaving 0 bases of the junction unmatched. Germline CDR1 is MDHEN and CDR2 is SYDVKM. The CDR3 coding sequence is TGTGCCAGCAGTGGGACTAGCGGGAGGACAGATACGCAGTATCTT. It specifies CASSGTSGRTDTQYL.

Note on this clonotype: No DNA is shown, since the ends of the CDR3 on it are uncertain; the CDR3 is the one TCRdb lists. The chain uses TRBV5-6 and TRBJ1-1; the table calls TRBD1, which could not be checked here. The CDR3 numbers 15 amino acids, ends counted. From germline, CDR1 is SGHDT and CDR2 YYEEEE. The CDR3: CASSLEWAGGTGVFF.

This clonotype was counted ten times or more. This chain uses TRBV11-3 with TRBJ2-3; the D is unclear. In germline, CDR1 is SGHNT, CDR2 YENEEA. This CDR3 contains 13 residues. V was clipped by 3 bases and J by 2 bases, with 6 bases between them. The CDR3 is CASSFGITDTQYF. The CDR3 DNA is TGTGCCAGCAGCTTCGGAATCACAGATACGCAGTATTTT.

The V call is TRBV11-2, the J call TRBJ2-3; D remains ambiguous. Between the trimmed V and J ends, which lost 5 bases and 11 bases, there was a span of 20 bases. CDR1 is SGHAT, CDR2 FQNNGV, per germline. The CDR3 extends over 14 amino acids. The DNA for the CDR3 is TGTGCCAGCAGCCCCTTCGGCCGCACAGATGTGCAGTATTTT. Protein: CASSPFGRTDVQYF.

The chain joins TRBV5-8 to TRBJ2-1, with 10 bases fitting TRBD1. The J segment lost 5 bases and the V segment lost 1 base, leaving 24 bases of the junction unmatched. Germline V gene sequence: CDR1 SGHTS, CDR2 YDEGEE. The CDR3 runs to 22 residues. Here the CDR3 reads CASSLFLRYGQGDRGKDNEQFF. In nucleotides, the CDR3 is TGTGCCAGCAGCTTGTTCTTGCGTTACGGACAGGGGGATCGCGGGAAAGACAATGAGCAGTTCTTC.

This clonotype was observed a few times. The chain carries TRBV6-1 and TRBJ2-7; TRBD2 aligns across 8 bases. Trimming took 5 bases from V and 3 from J; bases not matched to a gene: 6. This CDR3 comprises 14 residues. CDR1 and CDR2 (germline): MNHNS, SASEGT. The chain's CDR3 is CASSMGLGRYEQYF. CDR3 nucleotide sequence: TGTGCCAGCAGTATGGGACTAGGGCGCTACGAGCAGTACTTC.

Concerning this clonotype itself: A much larger clone differs from this one at a single base, so this may be a read error. The rearrangement joins TRBV6-5 to TRBJ1-4; TRBD1 might be the D (5 bases). Germline values: CDR1 MNHEY, CDR2 SVGAGI. V was trimmed by 10 bases and J by 10 bases, leaving 22 bases between them. CDR3 length: 14 amino acids. The CDR3 region has the DNA TGTGCCATCAGCCCCCCGGGGGAATTCGGAAAACTGTTTTTT. It yields the protein CAISPPGEFGKLFF.

With regard to this clonotype: This may arise from a read error, as a much more abundant clone is one base away. This chain uses TRBV6-2 or TRBV6-3 with TRBJ2-3; D may be TRBD1 or TRBD2 (6 bases each). This CDR3 is 16 amino acids long. Germline-derived CDR1 and CDR2 are MNHEY and SVGEGT. The CDR3 region has the DNA TGTGCCAACAGTCGGCCTGGAGGGGGTCTAGGAGATACGCAGTATTTT. As protein: CANSRPGGGLGDTQYF.

To note about this clonotype: With a much larger clone just one base away, this may be a read error. Since the CDR3 does not end with the conserved phenylalanine or tryptophan, this likely comes from a read error. V gene TRBV4-2 combines with J gene TRBJ2-3; D remains ambiguous. Germline CDR1 is LGHNA and CDR2 is YNFKEQ. The V end lost 1 base, the J end lost 0 bases, and 8 bases lay between the germline ends. The CDR3 contains 15 residues. Written as DNA, the CDR3 is TGTGCCAGCAGCCAAGTAGACACGAGCACAGATACGCAGTATTAT. It translates to CASSQVDTSTDTQYY.

This clonotype was seen more than once but under ten times. A much larger clone is a single base away; this may be a read error. The chain couples TRBV12-3 or TRBV12-4 to TRBJ2-5, with D possibly TRBD2 on 6 matching bases. Trimming shortened V by 5 bases and J by 2 bases, and 15 bases separated the two germline ends. The CDR3 is 15 residues long. The CDR3 spells CASSVTGSTQETQYF. As DNA, the CDR3 is TGTGCCAGCAGTGTCACCGGGAGTACACAAGAGACCCAGTACTTC.

This clonotype occurred once. The V call is TRBV6-2 or TRBV6-3, the J call TRBJ2-2; unclear D gene. The CDR3 has 17 amino acids. Trimming took 2 bases from V and 1 from J, leaving 14 bases between them. The V gene's germline CDR1 is MNHEY and CDR2 SVGEGT. DNA of the CDR3: TGTGCCAGCAGTTACCCCCGAGTAACGGAGAACACCGGGGAGCTGTTTTTT. Translated, it gives CASSYPRVTENTGELFF.

Concerning this clonotype itself: A read error is possible here, since a much larger clone lies one base away. This rearrangement joins TRBV6-5 to TRBJ1-5; D perhaps matches TRBD1 (5 bases). The V and J ends lost 2 bases and 9 bases respectively, with 14 bases between them. There are 14 residues in the CDR3. Germline values: CDR1 MNHEY, CDR2 SVGAGI. The CDR3 protein is CASSYGGGDPPQHF. In nucleotides, the CDR3 is TGTGCCAGCAGTTACGGGGGGGGGGATCCGCCCCAGCATTTT.

In the case of this clonotype: A read error is possible here, since a much larger clone lies one base away. The gene calls are TRBV4-2 and TRBJ2-7; no reliable D call. Germline assignment: CDR1 LGHNA and CDR2 YNFKEQ. This CDR3 is built from 13 residues. The CDR3 loop is CDSSQELTYGQYF. CDR3 DNA sequence: TGTGACAGCAGCCAAGAATTAACCTATGGGCAGTACTTC.

This chain links TRBV7-8 with TRBJ2-5, with D unclear. The length of the CDR3 is 14 residues. Per the germline V gene, CDR1 is SGHVS and CDR2 is FQNEAQ. V dropped 5 bases and J dropped 3 bases, with 13 bases sitting between them. The chain's CDR3 is CASSLGLKEETQYF. CDR3 coding DNA: TGTGCCAGCAGCCTTGGGCTCAAGGAAGAGACCCAGTACTTC.

Comment on this clonotype: The missing conserved phenylalanine or tryptophan at the end of this CDR3 makes a read error likely. The chain employs TRBV12-3 or TRBV12-4 and TRBJ2-6, with D perhaps TRBD1 (6 bases). There are 16 residues in the CDR3. The CDR3 region is CVSSPSRGDGANVLTS. CDR3 DNA sequence: TGTGTCAGCAGCCCCTCCAGGGGCGATGGGGCCAACGTCCTGACTTCC.

This chain connects TRBV5-1 to TRBJ2-5; D is unclear. CDR1 and CDR2 from the germline V gene are SGHRS and YFSETQ. The CDR3 length is 14 residues. Between the trimmed V and J ends, which lost 0 bases and 2 bases, there was a span of 8 bases. CDR3 coding DNA: TGCGCCAGCAGCTTGGCCAGTTCACAAGAGACCCAGTACTTC. Translation: CASSLASSQETQYF.